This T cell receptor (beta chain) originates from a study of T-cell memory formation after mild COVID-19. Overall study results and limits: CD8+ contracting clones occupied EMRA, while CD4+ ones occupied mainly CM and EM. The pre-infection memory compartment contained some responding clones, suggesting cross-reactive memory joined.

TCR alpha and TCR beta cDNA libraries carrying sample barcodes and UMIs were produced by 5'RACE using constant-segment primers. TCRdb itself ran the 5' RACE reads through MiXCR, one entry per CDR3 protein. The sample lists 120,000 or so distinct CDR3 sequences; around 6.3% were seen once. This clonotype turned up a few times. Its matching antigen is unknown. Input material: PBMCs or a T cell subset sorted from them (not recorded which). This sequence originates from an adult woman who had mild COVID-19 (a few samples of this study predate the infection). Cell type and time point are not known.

CDR3 bases: TGCGCCAGCACCCCGGGAGGGGGAAGAGGCACCGGGGAGCTGTTTTTT. Translating it yields CASTPGGGRGTGELFF. The J gene is TRBJ2-2, the V gene TRBV4-1; 8 nucleotides agree with TRBD2. Germline-derived CDR1 and CDR2 are MGHRA and YSYEKL. The CDR3 is 16 residues long. V gave up 7 bases and J gave up 4 bases; unmatched junction bases: 11.